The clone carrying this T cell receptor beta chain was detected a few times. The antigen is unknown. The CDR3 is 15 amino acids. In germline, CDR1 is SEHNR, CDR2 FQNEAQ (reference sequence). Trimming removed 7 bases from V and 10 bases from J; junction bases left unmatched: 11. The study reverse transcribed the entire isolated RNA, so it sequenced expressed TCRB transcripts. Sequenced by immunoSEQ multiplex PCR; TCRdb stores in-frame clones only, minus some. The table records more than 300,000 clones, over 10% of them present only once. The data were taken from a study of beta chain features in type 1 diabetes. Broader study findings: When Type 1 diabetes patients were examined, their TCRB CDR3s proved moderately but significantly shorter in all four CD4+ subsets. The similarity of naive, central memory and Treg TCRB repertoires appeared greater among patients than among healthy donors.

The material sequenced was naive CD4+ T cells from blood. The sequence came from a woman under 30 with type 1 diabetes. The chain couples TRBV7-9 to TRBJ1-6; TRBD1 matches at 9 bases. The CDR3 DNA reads TGTGCCAGCACCCTAACCACAGGGGGCGGCTCACCCCTCCACTTT. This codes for CASTLTTGGGSPLHF.